A single sample is the source of the 9 T cell receptor beta chains below, sequenced in a study of T cell changes during pregnancy in multiple sclerosis. Clones were sequenced by immunoSEQ multiplex PCR, and TCRdb holds only the in-frame ones, with some missing. The sample records 78,000 or so clones, approximately 90% being singletons. Sequenced material: peripheral blood, taken before pregnancy. The receptors originated from a female donor with multiple sclerosis, enrolled in a pregnancy study.

The chain has TRBV5-4 and TRBJ2-7; 9 nucleotides agree with TRBD2. The CDR3 runs 16 residues. CDR1 is SGHNT and CDR2 is YYREEE in the germline V gene (reference sequence). V gave up 4 bases and J gave up 3 bases; unmatched junction bases: 11. Written as DNA, the CDR3 is TGTGCCAGCAGCCCACGGGGGGGTAGCGGGAGCTACGAGCAGTACTTC. Protein sequence: CASSPRGGSGSYEQYF.

This rearrangement joins TRBV7-6 to TRBJ2-7; D perhaps matches TRBD2 (6 bases). The CDR3 has 15 residues. Germline CDR1 reads SGHVS; CDR2 reads FNYEAQ. The V end lost 5 bases, the J end lost 0 bases, and 14 bases lay between the germline ends. CDR3 region: CASSPGDGSSYEQYF. DNA for the CDR3: TGTGCCAGCAGCCCCGGGGACGGGAGCTCCTACGAGCAGTACTTC.

This rearrangement joins TRBV7-3 to TRBJ2-7, with D maybe TRBD1 (7 bases). The CDR3 contains 14 residues. The germline V gene has CDR1 SGHTA and CDR2 FQGTGA. V was pared by 3 bases and J by 3 bases, with 12 bases between. CDR3 amino acids: CASSFGRGDYEQYF. The CDR3 DNA sequence: TGTGCCAGCAGCTTCGGCAGGGGGGACTACGAGCAGTACTTC.

The chain carries TRBV6-4 and TRBJ2-7, with 7 bases aligning to TRBD2. Per germline, CDR1 MRHNA and CDR2 SNTAGT. This CDR3 has 14 residues. V was clipped by 0 bases and J by 3 bases; unmatched bases: 2. The CDR3 sequence: CASSDSWTSYEQYF. CDR3 nucleotide sequence: TGTGCCAGCAGTGACTCTTGGACTAGCTACGAGCAGTACTTC.

CDR3 coding DNA: TGTGCCAGCAGTCGACAGCTGAATCAGCCCCAGCATTTT. As protein: CASSRQLNQPQHF. J is TRBJ1-5 and V is TRBV25-1; perhaps TRBD1 as D (5 bases). Germline assignment: CDR1 MGHDK and CDR2 SYGVNS. This CDR3 region has 13 residues. The ends were cut back, 5 bases at V and 4 bases at J, with 9 bases in the middle.

The chain employs TRBV27 and TRBJ2-7; 7 nucleotides line up with TRBD1. CDR1 is MNHEY, CDR2 SMNVEV, per germline (reference sequence). V gave up 3 bases and J gave up 4 bases; unmatched junction bases: 3. CDR3 length equals 13 residues. The CDR3 bases are TGTGCCAGCAGTTTGGGGACAGATTACGAGCAGTACTTC. As protein: CASSLGTDYEQYF.

The chain uses TRBV27 and TRBJ2-1; a weak D match, TRBD2 (6 bases). The CDR3 covers 12 residues. Trimming stripped 5 bases from V and 8 bases from J, with 10 bases between. Germline V CDR1 and CDR2: MNHEY, SMNVEV (reference sequence). The CDR3 region is CASSDRGYEQFF. CDR3 nucleotides: TGTGCCAGCAGTGACCGGGGGTATGAGCAGTTCTTC.

The rearrangement uses TRBV6-1 and TRBJ2-7; TRBD1 might be the D (6 bases). V gave up 2 bases and J gave up 0 bases, with 11 bases separating them. CDR1 MNHNS and CDR2 SASEGT come from the germline V gene. This CDR3 has 15 residues. As DNA, the CDR3 is TGTGCCAGCAGTGAAAATCCGGGACACTCCTACGAGCAGTACTTC. Translating gives CASSENPGHSYEQYF.

The chain carries TRBV29-1 and TRBJ2-7; TRBD1 agrees at 9 bases. V shed 4 bases and J 7 bases; nucleotides not matched to a gene: 5. Germline V gene lookup returns CDR1 SQVTM and CDR2 ANQGSEA. The CDR3 loop spans 12 amino acids. CDR3 sequence: CSVVDRGREQYF. CDR3 in DNA: TGCAGCGTTGTGGACAGGGGTCGGGAGCAGTACTTC.